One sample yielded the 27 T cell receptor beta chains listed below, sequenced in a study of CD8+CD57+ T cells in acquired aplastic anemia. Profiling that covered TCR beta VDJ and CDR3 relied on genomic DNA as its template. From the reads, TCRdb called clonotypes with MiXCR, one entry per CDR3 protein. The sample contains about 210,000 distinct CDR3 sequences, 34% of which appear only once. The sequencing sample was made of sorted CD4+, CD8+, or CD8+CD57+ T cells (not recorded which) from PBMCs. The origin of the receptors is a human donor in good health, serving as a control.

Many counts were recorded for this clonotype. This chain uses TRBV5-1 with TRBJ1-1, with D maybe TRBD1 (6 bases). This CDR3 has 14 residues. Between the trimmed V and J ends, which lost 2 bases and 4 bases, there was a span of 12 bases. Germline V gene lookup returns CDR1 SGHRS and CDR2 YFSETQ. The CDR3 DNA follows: TGCGCCAGCAGCTTCCTACAGGGTTCCACTGAAGCTTTCTTT. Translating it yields CASSFLQGSTEAFF.

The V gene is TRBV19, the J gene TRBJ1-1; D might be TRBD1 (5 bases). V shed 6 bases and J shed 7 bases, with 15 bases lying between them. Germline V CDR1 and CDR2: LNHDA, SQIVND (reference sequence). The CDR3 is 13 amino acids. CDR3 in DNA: TGTGCCAGTAGCCCACCGGGGACGGGTGAAGCTTTCTTT. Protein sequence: CASSPPGTGEAFF.

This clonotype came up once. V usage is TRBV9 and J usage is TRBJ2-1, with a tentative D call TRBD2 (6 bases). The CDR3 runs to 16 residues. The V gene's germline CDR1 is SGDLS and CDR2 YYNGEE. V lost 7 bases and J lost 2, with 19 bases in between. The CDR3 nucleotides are TGTGCCAGCGGCAACCATCAGCGGACTACCTACAATGAGCAGTTCTTC. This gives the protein CASGNHQRTTYNEQFF.

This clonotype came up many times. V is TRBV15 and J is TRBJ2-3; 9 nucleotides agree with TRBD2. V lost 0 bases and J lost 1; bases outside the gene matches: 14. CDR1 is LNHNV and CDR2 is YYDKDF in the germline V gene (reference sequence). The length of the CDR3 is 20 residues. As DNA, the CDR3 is TGTGCCACCAGCAGAGATCGAGGGCGGGGGGGCTTTGTGGGCACAGATACGCAGTATTTT. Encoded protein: CATSRDRGRGGFVGTDTQYF.

This CDR3 reads CASSPRAGEQFF. The CDR3 nucleotides are TGTGCCAGCAGTCCCCGGGCGGGTGAGCAGTTCTTC. The chain uses TRBV2 and TRBJ2-1; D may be TRBD2 (5 bases). Germline CDR1 is SNHLY and CDR2 is FYNNEI. This CDR3 has 12 residues. V dropped 5 bases and J dropped 9 bases, with 11 bases sitting between them.

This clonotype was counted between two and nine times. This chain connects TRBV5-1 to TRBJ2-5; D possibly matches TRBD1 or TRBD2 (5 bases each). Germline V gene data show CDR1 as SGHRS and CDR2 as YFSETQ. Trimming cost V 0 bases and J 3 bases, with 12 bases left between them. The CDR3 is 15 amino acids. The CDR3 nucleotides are TGCGCCAGCAGCTTGGATCTGGGGACGAAAGAGACCCAGTACTTC. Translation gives CASSLDLGTKETQYF. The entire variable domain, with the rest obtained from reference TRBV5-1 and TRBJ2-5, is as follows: KAGVTQTPRYLIKTRGQQVTLSCSPISGHRSVSWYQQTPGQGLQFLFEYFSETQRNKGNFPGRFSGRQFSNSRSEMNVSTLELGDSALYLCASSLDLGTKETQYFGPGTRLLVL.

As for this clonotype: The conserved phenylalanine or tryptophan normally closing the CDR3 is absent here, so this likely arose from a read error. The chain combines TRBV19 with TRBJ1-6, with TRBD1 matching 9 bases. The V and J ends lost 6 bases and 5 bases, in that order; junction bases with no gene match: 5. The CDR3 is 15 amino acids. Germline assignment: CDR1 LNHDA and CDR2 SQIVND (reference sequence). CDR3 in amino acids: CASSFGTGNNSPLHL. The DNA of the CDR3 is TGTGCCAGTAGCTTCGGGACAGGGAATAATTCACCCCTCCACCTT.

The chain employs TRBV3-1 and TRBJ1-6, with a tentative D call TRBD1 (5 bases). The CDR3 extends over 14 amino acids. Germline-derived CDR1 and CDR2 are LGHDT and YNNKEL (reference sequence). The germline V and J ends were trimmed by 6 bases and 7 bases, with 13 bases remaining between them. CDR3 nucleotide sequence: TGTGCCAGCAGAGACCGAGGGGAAAATTCACCCCTCCACTTT. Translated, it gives CASRDRGENSPLHF.

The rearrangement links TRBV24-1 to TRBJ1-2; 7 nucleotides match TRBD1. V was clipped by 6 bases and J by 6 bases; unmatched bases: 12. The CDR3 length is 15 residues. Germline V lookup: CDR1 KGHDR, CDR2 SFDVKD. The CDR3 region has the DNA TGTGCCACCAGTACCAGGACAGGCTTTGGGGATGGCTACACCTTC. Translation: CATSTRTGFGDGYTF.

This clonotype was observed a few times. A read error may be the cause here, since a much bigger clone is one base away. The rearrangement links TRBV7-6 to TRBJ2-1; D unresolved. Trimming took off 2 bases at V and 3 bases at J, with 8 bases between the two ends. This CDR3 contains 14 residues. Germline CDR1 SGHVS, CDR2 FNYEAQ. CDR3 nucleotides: TGTGCCAGCAGCTTAAGCGAGGACTACAATGAGCAGTTCTTC. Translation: CASSLSEDYNEQFF.

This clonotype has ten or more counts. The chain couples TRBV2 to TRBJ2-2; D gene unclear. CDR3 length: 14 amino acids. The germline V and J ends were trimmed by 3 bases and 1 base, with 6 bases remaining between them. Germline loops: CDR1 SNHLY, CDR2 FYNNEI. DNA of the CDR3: TGTGCCAGCAGTGAGATCAGGAACACCGGGGAGCTGTTTTTT. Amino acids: CASSEIRNTGELFF. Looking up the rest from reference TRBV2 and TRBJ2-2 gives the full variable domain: EPEVTQTPSHQVTQMGQEVILRCVPISNHLYFYWYRQILGQKVEFLVSFYNNEISEKSEIFDDQFSVERPDGSNFTLKIRSTKLEDSAMYFCASSEIRNTGELFFGEGSRLTVL.

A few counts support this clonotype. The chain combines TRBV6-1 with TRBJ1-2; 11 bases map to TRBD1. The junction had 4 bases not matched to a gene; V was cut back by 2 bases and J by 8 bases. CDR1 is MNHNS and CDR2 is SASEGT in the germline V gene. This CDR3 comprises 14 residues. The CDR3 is CASSEPGTGGGYTF. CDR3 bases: TGTGCCAGCAGTGAACCCGGGACAGGGGGAGGCTACACCTTC.

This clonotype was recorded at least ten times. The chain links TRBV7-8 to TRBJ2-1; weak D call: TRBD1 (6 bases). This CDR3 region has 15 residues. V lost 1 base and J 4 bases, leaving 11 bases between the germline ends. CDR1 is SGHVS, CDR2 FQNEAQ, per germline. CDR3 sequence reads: CASSLVGTRYNEQFF. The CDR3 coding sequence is TGTGCCAGCAGCTTAGTTGGGACACGGTACAATGAGCAGTTCTTC.

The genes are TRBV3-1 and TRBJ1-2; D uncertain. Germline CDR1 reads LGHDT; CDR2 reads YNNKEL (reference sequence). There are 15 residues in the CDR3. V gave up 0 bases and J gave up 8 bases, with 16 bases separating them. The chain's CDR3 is CASSQDLDTRQGYTF. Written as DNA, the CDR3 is TGTGCCAGCAGCCAAGATCTTGACACCCGACAAGGCTACACCTTC.

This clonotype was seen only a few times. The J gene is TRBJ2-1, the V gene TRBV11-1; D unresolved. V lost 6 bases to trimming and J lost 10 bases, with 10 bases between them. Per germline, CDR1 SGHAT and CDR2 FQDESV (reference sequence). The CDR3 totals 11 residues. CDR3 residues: CASRYGWEQFF. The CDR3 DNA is TGTGCCAGCAGGTACGGTTGGGAGCAGTTCTTC.

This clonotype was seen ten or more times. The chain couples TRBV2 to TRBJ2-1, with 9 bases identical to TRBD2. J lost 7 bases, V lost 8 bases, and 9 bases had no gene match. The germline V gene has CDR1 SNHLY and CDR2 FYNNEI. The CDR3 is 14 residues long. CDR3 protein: CASSSSGALNEQFF. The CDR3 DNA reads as TGTGCCAGCTCCTCTAGCGGGGCCCTTAATGAGCAGTTCTTC.

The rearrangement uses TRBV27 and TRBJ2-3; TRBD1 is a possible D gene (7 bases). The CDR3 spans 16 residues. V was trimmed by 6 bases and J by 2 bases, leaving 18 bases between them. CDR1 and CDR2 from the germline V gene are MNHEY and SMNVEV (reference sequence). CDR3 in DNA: TGTGCCAGCAGGAAAATCAGGGGGGCGATCACAGATACGCAGTATTTT. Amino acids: CASRKIRGAITDTQYF.

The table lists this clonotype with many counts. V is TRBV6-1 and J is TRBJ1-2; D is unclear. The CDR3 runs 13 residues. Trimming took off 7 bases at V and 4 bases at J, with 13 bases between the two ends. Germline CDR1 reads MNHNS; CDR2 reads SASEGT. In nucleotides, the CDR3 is TGTGCCAGCATTGAGAGCGGTTTCTATGGCTACACCTTC. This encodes CASIESGFYGYTF.

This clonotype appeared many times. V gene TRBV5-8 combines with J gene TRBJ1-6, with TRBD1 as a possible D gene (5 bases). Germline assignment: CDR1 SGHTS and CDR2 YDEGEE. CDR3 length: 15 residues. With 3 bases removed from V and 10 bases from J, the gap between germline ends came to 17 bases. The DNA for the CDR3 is TGTGCCAGCAGCTCACCCGGGGACTGGGGCTCACCCCTCCACTTT. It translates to CASSSPGDWGSPLHF.

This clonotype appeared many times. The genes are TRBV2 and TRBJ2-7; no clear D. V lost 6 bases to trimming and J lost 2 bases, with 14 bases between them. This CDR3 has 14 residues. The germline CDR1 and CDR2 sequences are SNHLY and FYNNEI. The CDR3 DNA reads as TGTGCCAGCAGGTTTGACGGGTGGGCCTACGAGCAGTACTTC. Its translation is CASRFDGWAYEQYF.

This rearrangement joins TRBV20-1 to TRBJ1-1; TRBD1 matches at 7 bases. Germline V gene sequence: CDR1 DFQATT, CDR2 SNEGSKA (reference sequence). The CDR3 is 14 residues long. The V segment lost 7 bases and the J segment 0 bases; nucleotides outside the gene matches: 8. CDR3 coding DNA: TGCAGTGGACAGGGTAAACCTATGAACACTGAAGCTTTCTTT. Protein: CSGQGKPMNTEAFF.

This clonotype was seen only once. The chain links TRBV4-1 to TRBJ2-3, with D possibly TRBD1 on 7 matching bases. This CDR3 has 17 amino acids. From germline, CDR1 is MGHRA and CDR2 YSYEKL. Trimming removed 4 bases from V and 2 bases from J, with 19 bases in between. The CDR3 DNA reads TGCGCCAGCAGCCGGGAACGGGCAGGGGGGTTCACAGATACGCAGTATTTT. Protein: CASSRERAGGFTDTQYF.

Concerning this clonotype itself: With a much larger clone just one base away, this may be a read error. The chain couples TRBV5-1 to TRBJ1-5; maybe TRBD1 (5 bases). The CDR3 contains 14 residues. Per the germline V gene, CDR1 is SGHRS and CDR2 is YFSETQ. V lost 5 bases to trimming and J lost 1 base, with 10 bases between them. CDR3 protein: CASRAGPSNQPQHF. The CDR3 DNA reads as TGCGCCAGCAGGGCGGGACCGAGCAATCAGCCCCAGCATTTT.

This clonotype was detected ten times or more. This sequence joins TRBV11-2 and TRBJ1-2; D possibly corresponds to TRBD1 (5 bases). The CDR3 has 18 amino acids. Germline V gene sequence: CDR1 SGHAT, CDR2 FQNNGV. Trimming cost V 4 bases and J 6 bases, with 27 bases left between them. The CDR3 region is CASSSLRSVEGTGDGYTF. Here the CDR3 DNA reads TGTGCCAGCAGCTCCCTCAGGTCGGTTGAGGGAACAGGTGATGGCTACACCTTC.

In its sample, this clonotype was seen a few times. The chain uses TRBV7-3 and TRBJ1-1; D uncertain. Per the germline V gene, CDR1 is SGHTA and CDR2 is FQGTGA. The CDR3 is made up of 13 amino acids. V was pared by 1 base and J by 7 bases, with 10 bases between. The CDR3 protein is CASSLNIADEAFF. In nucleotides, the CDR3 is TGTGCCAGCAGCTTAAACATCGCGGATGAAGCTTTCTTT.

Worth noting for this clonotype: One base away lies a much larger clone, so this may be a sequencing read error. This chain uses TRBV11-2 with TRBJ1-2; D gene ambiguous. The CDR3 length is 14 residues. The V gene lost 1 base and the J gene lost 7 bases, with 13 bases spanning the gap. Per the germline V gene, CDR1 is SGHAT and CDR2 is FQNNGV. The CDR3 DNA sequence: TGTGCCAGCAGCTTAGTGCCGACCCGGACTGGCTACACCTTC. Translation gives CASSLVPTRTGYTF. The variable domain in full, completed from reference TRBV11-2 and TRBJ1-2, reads EAGVAQSPRYKIIEKRQSVAFWCNPISGHATLYWYQQILGQGPKLLIQFQNNGVVDDSQLPKDRFSAERLKGVDSTLKIQPAKLEDSAVYLCASSLVPTRTGYTFGSGTRLTVV.

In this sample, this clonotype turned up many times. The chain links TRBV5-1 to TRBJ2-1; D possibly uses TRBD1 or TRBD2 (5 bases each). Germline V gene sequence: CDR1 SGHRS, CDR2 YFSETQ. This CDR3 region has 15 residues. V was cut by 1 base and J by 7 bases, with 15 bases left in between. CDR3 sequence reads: CASSLRDGDGNEQFF. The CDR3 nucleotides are TGCGCCAGCAGCTTGAGGGACGGTGACGGGAATGAGCAGTTCTTC. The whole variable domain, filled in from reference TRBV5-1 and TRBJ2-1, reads KAGVTQTPRYLIKTRGQQVTLSCSPISGHRSVSWYQQTPGQGLQFLFEYFSETQRNKGNFPGRFSGRQFSNSRSEMNVSTLELGDSALYLCASSLRDGDGNEQFFGPGTRLTVL.